What follows are 15 T cell receptor beta chains derived from one specimen sequenced in a study of cytomegalovirus exposure and HLA in healthy donors. It was with 60 Vbeta and 13 Jbeta primers that the PCR ran. The repertoire was sequenced with immunoSEQ multiplex PCR; TCRdb's copy has only in-frame clones and lacks some. The sample holds 150,000 to 200,000 clones; about 80% are singletons and the top ten take around 2.2%. The sequenced sample was PBMCs. The receptors stem from a woman in her thirties in good health and CMV-seronegative.

The chain carries TRBV5-6 and TRBJ2-7; tentatively, D is TRBD2 (6 bases). V gave up 0 bases and J gave up 1 base, with 14 bases separating them. The CDR3 covers 16 residues. Germline loops: CDR1 SGHDT, CDR2 YYEEEE. CDR3 region: CASSLAVGSGSYEQYF. The CDR3 region has the DNA TGTGCCAGCAGCTTGGCCGTCGGGAGCGGGTCCTACGAGCAGTACTTC.

The V call is TRBV6-1, the J call TRBJ2-4; 9 bases match TRBD1. The germline V gene has CDR1 MNHNS and CDR2 SASEGT. V lost 10 bases to trimming and J lost 1 base; unmatched junction nucleotides: 8. CDR3 size: 15 residues. The CDR3 coding sequence is TGTGCCACCCAAGACGGGACAGGGGCCAAAAACATTCAGTACTTC. Its protein is CATQDGTGAKNIQYF.

The rearrangement links TRBV7-9 to TRBJ2-5; 7 positions match TRBD2. The CDR3 has 14 residues. V was pared by 1 base and J by 5 bases, with 4 bases of the junction left unmatched. The germline V gene has CDR1 SEHNR and CDR2 FQNEAQ (reference sequence). Here the CDR3 reads CASSLGTRAETQYF. As DNA, the CDR3 is TGTGCCAGCAGCTTAGGGACTAGGGCGGAGACCCAGTACTTC. Variable domain in full (rest from reference TRBV7-9 and TRBJ2-5): DTGVSQNPRHKITKRGQNVTFRCDPISEHNRLYWYRQTLGQGPEFLTYFQNEAQLEKSRLLSDRFSAERPKGSFSTLEIQRTEQGDSAMYLCASSLGTRAETQYFGPGTRLLVL.

J is TRBJ1-2 and V is TRBV4-3; 9 bases match TRBD1. This CDR3 contains 17 residues. CDR1 LGHNA and CDR2 YSLEER come from the germline V gene. Trimming at V came to 0 bases and at J to 7 bases, leaving 12 bases not matched to a gene. DNA of the CDR3: TGCGCCAGCAGCCAAGACCCTACAGGGGGCTTATCAGCTGGCTACACCTTC. It is translated as CASSQDPTGGLSAGYTF.

This rearrangement joins TRBV7-3 to TRBJ2-3, with unresolved D. CDR3 size: 15 residues. Germline loops: CDR1 SGHTA, CDR2 FQGTGA. Trimming took off 1 base at V and 3 bases at J, with 11 bases between the two ends. The CDR3 nucleotides read TGTGCCAGCAGCTTAAACGTGGGCAAAACAGATACGCAGTATTTT. Its protein is CASSLNVGKTDTQYF.

The J gene is TRBJ1-5, the V gene TRBV5-6; D possibly corresponds to TRBD1 (6 bases). In germline, CDR1 is SGHDT, CDR2 YYEEEE. The CDR3 length is 14 residues. The V end was cut by 1 base, the J end by 7 bases, with 12 bases between. This CDR3 reads CASSLRGGGQPQHF. The CDR3, as DNA: TGTGCCAGCAGCTTGAGGGGGGGAGGACAGCCCCAGCATTTT.

The chain joins TRBV7-9 to TRBJ1-2; the match to TRBD1 covers 8 bases. V dropped 2 bases and J dropped 7; count of bases not matched to a gene: 6. CDR3 size: 14 residues. Per germline, CDR1 SEHNR and CDR2 FQNEAQ (reference sequence). The CDR3 sequence: CASSLNGTGGGYTF. In DNA, the CDR3 is TGTGCCAGCAGCTTAAATGGGACAGGTGGTGGCTACACCTTC.

The chain uses TRBV2 and TRBJ1-6, with 9 positions matching TRBD1. In germline, CDR1 is SNHLY, CDR2 FYNNEI. The CDR3 is made up of 17 amino acids. Unmatched junction bases numbered 12, after V lost 1 base and J lost 11 bases. The CDR3 loop reads CASSEVRVGQGRTPLHF. Here the CDR3 DNA reads TGTGCCAGCAGTGAAGTCCGGGTCGGACAGGGGAGAACACCCCTCCACTTT. Complete variable domain (other parts from reference TRBV2 and TRBJ1-6): EPEVTQTPSHQVTQMGQEVILRCVPISNHLYFYWYRQILGQKVEFLVSFYNNEISEKSEIFDDQFSVERPDGSNFTLKIRSTKLEDSAMYFCASSEVRVGQGRTPLHFGNGTRLTVT.

The rearrangement uses TRBV7-9 and TRBJ2-5; 11 positions match TRBD2. Germline V gene data show CDR1 as SEHNR and CDR2 as FQNEAQ (reference sequence). The CDR3 loop spans 15 amino acids. With 5 bases clipped from V and 4 bases from J, the junction kept 6 bases outside the gene matches. This CDR3 reads CASSNSGGAGETQYF. The CDR3 DNA sequence: TGTGCCAGCAGCAATAGCGGGGGGGCCGGAGAGACCCAGTACTTC.

V usage is TRBV27 and J usage is TRBJ2-2; the D gene is possibly TRBD1 (6 bases). Trimming left V 5 bases short and J 1 base short, with 11 bases between. The CDR3 extends over 15 amino acids. Germline V gene sequence: CDR1 MNHEY, CDR2 SMNVEV (reference sequence). CDR3 sequence: CASSPQGRNTGELFF. In nucleotides, the CDR3 is TGTGCCAGCAGTCCCCAGGGGCGGAACACCGGGGAGCTGTTTTTT.

This clone was seen more than once but under ten times. The genes are TRBV15 and TRBJ1-5; a possible D gene is TRBD1 (5 bases). Per the germline V gene, CDR1 is LNHNV and CDR2 is YYDKDF (reference sequence). Trimming cost V 0 bases and J 4 bases, with 7 bases left between them. The CDR3 sequence is 14 residues long. CDR3 nucleotide sequence: TGTGCCACCAGCAGAGAGTCAGGGAATCAGCCCCAGCATTTT. This codes for CATSRESGNQPQHF.

J is TRBJ1-5 and V is TRBV5-4, with 7 bases fitting TRBD1. Germline V lookup: CDR1 SGHNT, CDR2 YYREEE (reference sequence). The ends lost 3 bases at V and 11 bases at J; junction bases unmatched: 8. There are 13 residues in the CDR3. This CDR3 is CASSSERGQAQHF. The CDR3 region has the DNA TGTGCCAGCAGCTCGGAGAGGGGGCAGGCCCAGCATTTT.

This clone was seen only once. This sequence joins TRBV5-6 and TRBJ2-7; 8 bases are shared with TRBD2. This CDR3 contains 16 residues. CDR1 SGHDT and CDR2 YYEEEE come from the germline V gene. With V trimmed by 3 bases and J by 2 bases, 10 bases remained unmatched. CDR3 region: CASSSPLGGRPYEQYF. The CDR3 DNA sequence: TGTGCCAGCAGCTCCCCATTGGGCGGGAGGCCCTACGAGCAGTACTTC.

The genes are TRBV6-1 and TRBJ1-5, with 9 bases aligning to TRBD1. Germline CDR1 and CDR2: MNHNS and SASEGT. V lost 2 bases to trimming and J lost 7 bases; unmatched junction nucleotides: 9. The CDR3 spans 16 residues. In DNA, the CDR3 is TGTGCCAGCAGTGAAAGGCCCGGGACAGGGAGACAGCCCCAGCATTTT. Its protein product is CASSERPGTGRQPQHF.

V gene TRBV7-2 combines with J gene TRBJ2-3; D perhaps matches TRBD2 (5 bases). V was trimmed by 2 bases and J by 2 bases, leaving 8 bases between them. CDR1 and CDR2 from the germline V gene are SGHTA and FQGNSA. The CDR3 length is 14 residues. CDR3 bases: TGTGCCAGCAGCTTACGTGACTACACAGATACGCAGTATTTT. It is translated as CASSLRDYTDTQYF.